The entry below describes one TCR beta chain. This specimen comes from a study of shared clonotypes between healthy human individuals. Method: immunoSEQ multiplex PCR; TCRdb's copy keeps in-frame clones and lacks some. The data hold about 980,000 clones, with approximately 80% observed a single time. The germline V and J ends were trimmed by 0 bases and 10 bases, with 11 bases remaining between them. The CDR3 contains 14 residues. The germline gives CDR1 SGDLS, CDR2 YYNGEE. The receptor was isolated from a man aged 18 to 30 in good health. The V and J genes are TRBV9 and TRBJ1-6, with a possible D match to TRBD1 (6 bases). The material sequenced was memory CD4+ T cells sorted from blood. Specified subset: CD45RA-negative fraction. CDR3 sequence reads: CASSVGGAGSPLHF. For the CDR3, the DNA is TGTGCCAGCAGCGTAGGGGGGGCTGGGTCACCCCTCCACTTT.